The 31 T cell receptor beta chains below all came from one sample that was sequenced in a study of T cell responses to AZD1222 COVID-19 vaccine. Produced via immunoSEQ multiplex PCR; TCRdb's table is partial and in-frame only. The sample carries about 120,000 clones, approximately 88% recorded once. This material consisted of peripheral blood, taken on day 0 of AZD1222 vaccination. These receptors came from an adult in good health.

This rearrangement joins TRBV11-3 to TRBJ1-1; D remains ambiguous. Trimming shortened V by 0 bases and J by 5 bases, and 7 bases separated the two germline ends. Germline lookup yields CDR1 SGHNT and CDR2 YENEEA. There are 13 residues in the CDR3. CDR3 region: CASSLERRTEAFF. In DNA, the CDR3 is TGTGCCAGCAGCTTAGAGAGAAGGACTGAAGCTTTCTTT.

The V gene is TRBV2, the J gene TRBJ1-2; D is uncertain. Germline V gives CDR1 SNHLY, CDR2 FYNNEI. The V gene lost 7 bases and the J gene lost 7 bases, with 16 bases spanning the gap. This CDR3 is built from 13 residues. CDR3 nucleotide sequence: TGTGCCAGCACCCGAGAAGACTGGGTTGGCTACACCTTC. It specifies CASTREDWVGYTF.

The chain links TRBV19 to TRBJ2-1, with TRBD2 matching over 7 bases. The CDR3 spans 18 residues. Germline V gene data show CDR1 as LNHDA and CDR2 as SQIVND (reference sequence). V trimming: 2 bases; J trimming: 3 bases; junction bases outside the gene matches: 13. The CDR3 spells CASSIRRGSTYRYNEQFF. DNA of the CDR3: TGTGCCAGTAGTATAAGACGCGGGAGTACGTACCGCTACAATGAGCAGTTCTTC.

V and J are TRBV2 and TRBJ2-5; D might be TRBD2 (6 bases). Germline lookup yields CDR1 SNHLY and CDR2 FYNNEI. With 8 bases removed from V and 5 bases from J, the gap between germline ends came to 12 bases. This CDR3 spans 12 amino acids. Written as DNA, the CDR3 is TGTGCCAGCTGCGGGGAGTATGAGACCCAGTACTTC. Protein: CASCGEYETQYF.

The chain uses TRBV5-4 and TRBJ2-1, with unresolved D. V was cut by 4 bases and J by 4 bases, with 6 bases left in between. From germline, CDR1 is SGHNT and CDR2 YYREEE (reference sequence). The CDR3 length is 12 residues. DNA for the CDR3: TGTGCCAGCAGCCAAACATACAATGAGCAGTTCTTC. Residues: CASSQTYNEQFF.

The chain is built from TRBV7-8 and TRBJ1-2; D unclear. V lost 5 bases to trimming and J lost 4 bases, with 14 bases between them. The CDR3 is 14 amino acids. CDR1 and CDR2 from the germline V gene are SGHVS and FQNEAQ. DNA for the CDR3: TGTGCCAGCAGCCCCGATCTTTGGGGCTATGGCTACACCTTC. Translation gives CASSPDLWGYGYTF.

V and J are TRBV23-1 and TRBJ1-5; D unresolved. TRBV23-1 has ORF status, its function being uncertain. V was clipped by 2 bases and J by 5 bases, with 16 bases between them. This CDR3 has 16 amino acids. The CDR3 nucleotides read TGCGCCAGCAGTCAAGGACTGCACTCCGCCCATCAGCCCCAGCATTTT. It encodes CASSQGLHSAHQPQHF.

This sequence joins TRBV3-1 (or the pseudogene TRBV3-2) and TRBJ1-2; 7 bases match TRBD1. Germline CDR1 reads LGHDT; CDR2 reads YNNKEL (reference sequence). The CDR3 totals 13 residues. The trim removed 2 bases at V and 10 bases at J, leaving 7 bases unmatched. The CDR3, as DNA: TGTGCCAGCAGCCAACTCAGGGACAGCCTCTACACCTTC. This gives the protein CASSQLRDSLYTF.

The chain recombines TRBV5-1 with TRBJ1-5; D remains ambiguous. V lost 0 bases to trimming and J lost 0 bases, with 7 bases between them. Germline CDR1 SGHRS, CDR2 YFSETQ. The CDR3 extends over 15 amino acids. DNA for the CDR3: TGCGCCAGCAGCTTGGAAGGGAATAGCAATCAGCCCCAGCATTTT. Its translation is CASSLEGNSNQPQHF.

This clone was seen a few times. The chain couples TRBV24-1 to TRBJ2-1, with 8 bases identical to TRBD2. Unmatched junction bases numbered 4, after V lost 3 bases and J lost 7 bases. The CDR3 consists of 14 residues. Germline values: CDR1 KGHDR, CDR2 SFDVKD. CDR3 amino acids: CATSDPGLENEQFF. CDR3 sequence (DNA): TGTGCCACCAGTGATCCGGGACTAGAGAATGAGCAGTTCTTC.

The CDR3 coding sequence is TGTGCCAGCAGTACCAGCGGGAGCAATGAGCAGTTCTTC. Its translation: CASSTSGSNEQFF. The V and J genes are TRBV6-5 and TRBJ2-1; 8 bases map to TRBD2. The CDR3 length is 13 residues. The J segment lost 6 bases and the V segment lost 5 bases, leaving 3 bases of the junction unmatched. CDR1 MNHEY and CDR2 SVGAGI come from the germline V gene.

V and J are TRBV19 and TRBJ2-5; D is uncertain. Trimming removed 3 bases at V and 2 bases at J, with 19 bases between. The CDR3 contains 17 residues. Germline loops: CDR1 LNHDA, CDR2 SQIVND (reference sequence). The CDR3 DNA reads TGTGCCAGTAGTATGTTGCGGAGCAACCACCATCAAGAGACCCAGTACTTC. Translation gives CASSMLRSNHHQETQYF.

The rearrangement links TRBV3-1 (or the pseudogene TRBV3-2) to TRBJ2-1, with 7 bases identical to TRBD2. Looked up from germline, CDR1 is LGHDT and CDR2 is YNNKEL (reference sequence). The CDR3 is 14 residues long. V gave up 2 bases and J gave up 7 bases; unmatched junction bases: 5. The CDR3 DNA reads TGTGCCAGCAGCCAACTAGCGGAGCTAAATGAGCAGTTCTTC. Its protein is CASSQLAELNEQFF.

V and J are TRBV11-3 and TRBJ1-2; D may be TRBD1 (6 bases). V gave up 4 bases and J gave up 2 bases, with 8 bases separating them. Germline loops: CDR1 SGHNT, CDR2 YENEEA. The CDR3 is 13 amino acids. The CDR3 sequence is CASSSTGNYGYTF. CDR3 DNA sequence: TGTGCCAGCAGCTCTACAGGGAACTATGGCTACACCTTC.

V and J are TRBV20-1 and TRBJ2-7, with 7 bases that match TRBD2. CDR1 and CDR2 from the germline V gene are DFQATT and SNEGSKA (reference sequence). This CDR3 contains 12 residues. Trimming removed 3 bases from V and 6 bases from J; junction bases left unmatched: 5. CDR3 loop: CSASPGGLEQYF. The CDR3 region has the DNA TGCAGTGCTAGTCCGGGGGGACTCGAGCAGTACTTC.

The CDR3 nucleotides are TGTGCCAGCACCCGACAGGGGGTGAACACTGAAGCTTTCTTT. Translated: CASTRQGVNTEAFF. V usage is TRBV7-9 and J usage is TRBJ1-1; 9 nucleotides align to TRBD1. The germline gives CDR1 SEHNR, CDR2 FQNEAQ (reference sequence). V was pared by 7 bases and J by 0 bases, with 3 bases of the junction left unmatched. The CDR3 is 14 amino acids.

The chain links TRBV5-4 to TRBJ2-3, with D perhaps TRBD1 (6 bases). Germline loops: CDR1 SGHNT, CDR2 YYREEE (reference sequence). Trimming shortened V by 4 bases and J by 4 bases, and 13 bases separated the two germline ends. The CDR3 sequence is 14 residues long. The chain's CDR3 is CASSLRTDSDTQYF. The CDR3 DNA follows: TGTGCCAGCAGCCTGCGGACAGATTCAGATACGCAGTATTTT.

V gene TRBV19 combines with J gene TRBJ1-6; no definite D call. This CDR3 has 14 residues. Trimming shortened V by 3 bases and J by 10 bases, and 13 bases separated the two germline ends. Germline V CDR1 and CDR2: LNHDA, SQIVND (reference sequence). As DNA, the CDR3 is TGTGCCAGTAGTATTCGGGAGTCGGGGTCACCCCTCCACTTT. This gives the protein CASSIRESGSPLHF.

J is TRBJ1-2 and V is TRBV6-5, with a tentative D call TRBD1 (5 bases). V lost 2 bases to trimming and J lost 4 bases, with 17 bases between them. The germline gives CDR1 MNHEY, CDR2 SVGAGI. This CDR3 has 16 amino acids. The CDR3 bases are TGTGCCAGCAGTTACAATACAGTCCAGGGAGTCTATGGCTACACCTTC. Residues: CASSYNTVQGVYGYTF.

The chain uses TRBV29-1 and TRBJ1-6; TRBD1 aligns across 7 bases. Per the germline V gene, CDR1 is SQVTM and CDR2 is ANQGSEA. Losses at the gene ends were 5 bases for V and 5 bases for J; bases not matched to a gene: 6. This CDR3 has 14 amino acids. This CDR3 reads CSVLQGGDNSPLHF. CDR3 nucleotide sequence: TGCAGCGTTCTCCAGGGGGGCGATAATTCACCCCTCCACTTT.

The chain uses TRBV5-1 and TRBJ2-7; 11 bases are shared with TRBD1. V gave up 4 bases and J gave up 6 bases; unmatched junction bases: 6. This CDR3 is 14 amino acids long. Per germline, CDR1 SGHRS and CDR2 YFSETQ. This chain's CDR3 is CASSRGQGESEQYF. For the CDR3, the DNA is TGCGCCAGCAGCCGGGGACAGGGGGAATCCGAGCAGTACTTC.

This clone was seen more than once but under ten times. The rearrangement joins TRBV9 to TRBJ2-7; 8 bases line up with TRBD2. V lost 3 bases and J lost 6; bases outside the gene matches: 11. The CDR3 length is 15 residues. Germline V gene lookup returns CDR1 SGDLS and CDR2 YYNGEE. For the CDR3, the DNA is TGTGCCAGCAGCGAGAGGGATAGCGGGACTGGCGAGCAGTACTTC. It specifies CASSERDSGTGEQYF.

This clone has a single count. The V gene is TRBV9, the J gene TRBJ2-7, with 7 bases matching TRBD2. V shed 0 bases and J 2 bases; nucleotides not matched to a gene: 5. This CDR3 comprises 15 residues. Germline CDR1 and CDR2: SGDLS and YYNGEE. The CDR3 bases are TGTGCCAGCAGCGTAGATGGGACTAAAGCCTACGAGCAGTACTTC. Translation: CASSVDGTKAYEQYF.

This clone has only one observation. The CDR3 sequence is CAWRMSGEQFF. The CDR3 DNA reads as TGTGCCTGGCGGATGTCAGGTGAGCAGTTCTTC. The rearrangement joins TRBV30 to TRBJ2-1; D gene uncertain. The length of the CDR3 is 11 residues. The ends were cut back, 5 bases at V and 9 bases at J, with 11 bases in the middle. Germline assignment: CDR1 GTSNPN and CDR2 SVGIG (reference sequence).

The gene calls are TRBV6-2 or TRBV6-3 and TRBJ1-6; 7 bases map to TRBD1. CDR1 and CDR2 from the germline V gene are MNHEY and SVGEGT. After removal of 4 bases from V and 14 bases from J, the junction contained 5 bases not matched to a gene. The CDR3 is made up of 12 amino acids. The CDR3: CASSFDRASLHF. For the CDR3, the DNA is TGTGCCAGCAGTTTCGACAGGGCATCCCTCCACTTT.

This clone was observed a single time. The rearrangement joins TRBV5-1 to TRBJ1-1; 7 nucleotides line up with TRBD1. CDR3 length equals 15 residues. Germline CDR1 reads SGHRS; CDR2 reads YFSETQ. V shed 2 bases and J 5 bases; nucleotides not matched to a gene: 9. CDR3 residues: CASSFLGGAGTEAFF. CDR3 bases: TGCGCCAGCAGCTTCCTAGGGGGCGCGGGTACTGAAGCTTTCTTT.

The rearrangement links TRBV12-3 or TRBV12-4 to TRBJ1-6; TRBD1 is a possible D gene (5 bases). The CDR3 sequence is 13 residues long. Trimming removed 8 bases at V and 10 bases at J, with 15 bases between. DNA of the CDR3: TGTGCCAGCCGTAAGGGAGGGGAATCACCCCTCCACTTT. This gives the protein CASRKGGESPLHF.

The chain carries TRBV18 and TRBJ2-3; D may be TRBD2 (5 bases). Trimming left V 2 bases short and J 2 bases short, with 11 bases between. This CDR3 is built from 15 residues. CDR1 and CDR2 from the germline V gene are KGHSH and LQKENI. The CDR3 sequence is CASSPSSGFTDTQYF. The CDR3 coding sequence is TGTGCCAGCTCACCATCCTCGGGGTTCACAGATACGCAGTATTTT.

The J gene is TRBJ2-1, the V gene TRBV5-1; 14 nucleotides match TRBD2. Germline CDR1 and CDR2: SGHRS and YFSETQ. The CDR3 sequence is 15 residues long. J was trimmed by 9 bases and V by 4 bases; bases with no gene match: 6. The CDR3 sequence: CASSKGLAGASEQFF. The CDR3 coding sequence is TGCGCCAGCAGCAAGGGACTAGCGGGAGCCTCTGAGCAGTTCTTC.

The gene calls are TRBV11-2 and TRBJ2-3; 12 bases map to TRBD2. CDR3 length equals 16 residues. After removal of 7 bases from V and 3 bases from J, the junction contained 8 bases not matched to a gene. Germline values: CDR1 SGHAT, CDR2 FQNNGV. The CDR3 spells CASTRLAGVLTDTQYF. The CDR3 DNA reads TGTGCCAGCACCCGACTAGCGGGAGTTTTGACAGATACGCAGTATTTT.

The chain joins TRBV15 to TRBJ2-3; 9 bases map to TRBD2. The CDR3 totals 16 residues. The germline V gene encodes CDR1 LNHNV and CDR2 YYDKDF (reference sequence). The V segment lost 1 base and the J segment 7 bases; nucleotides outside the gene matches: 9. CDR3 DNA sequence: TGTGCCACCAGCAGAGGGGGCGGGGGGGTTTGGTATACGCAGTATTTT. Its protein is CATSRGGGGVWYTQYF.